This T cell receptor beta chain emerged from a study of glioma-infiltrating T cells after dendritic cell vaccination. The primer mix had 60 V beta and 13 J beta primers. TCRdb's table, derived via immunoSEQ multiplex PCR, lists solely in-frame clones and lacks some. Seen here are fewer than 85,000 clones, around 90% observed once, and the top ten hold about 3%. Germline V gene lookup returns CDR1 LNHDA and CDR2 SQIVND (reference sequence). CDR3 size: 14 residues. V lost 6 bases, J lost 4 bases, and 15 bases lay in between. This material consisted of blood, taken before dendritic cell vaccination. The TCR originated in a human donor with glioblastoma. The chain recombines TRBV19 with TRBJ1-2; weak D call: TRBD1 (6 bases). CDR3 region: CASRPAGVAYGYTF. For the CDR3, the DNA is TGTGCCAGTAGGCCGGCAGGGGTGGCCTATGGCTACACCTTC.